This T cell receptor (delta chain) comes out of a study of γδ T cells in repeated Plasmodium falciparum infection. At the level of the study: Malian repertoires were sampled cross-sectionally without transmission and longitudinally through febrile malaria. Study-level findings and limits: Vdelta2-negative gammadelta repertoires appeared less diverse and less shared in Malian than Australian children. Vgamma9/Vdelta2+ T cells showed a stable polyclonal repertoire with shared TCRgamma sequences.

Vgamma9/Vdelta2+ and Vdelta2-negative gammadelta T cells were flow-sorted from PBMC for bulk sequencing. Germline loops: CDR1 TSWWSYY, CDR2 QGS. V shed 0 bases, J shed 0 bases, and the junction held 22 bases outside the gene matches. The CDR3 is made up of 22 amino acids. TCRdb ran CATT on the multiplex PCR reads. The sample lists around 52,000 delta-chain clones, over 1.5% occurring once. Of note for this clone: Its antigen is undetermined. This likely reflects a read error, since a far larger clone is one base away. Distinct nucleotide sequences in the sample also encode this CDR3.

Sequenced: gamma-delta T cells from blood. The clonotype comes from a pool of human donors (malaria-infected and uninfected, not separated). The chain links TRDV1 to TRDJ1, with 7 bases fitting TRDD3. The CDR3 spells CALGELRLTFWGKTSYTDKLIF. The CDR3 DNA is TGTGCTCTTGGGGAACTAAGACTGACCTTTTGGGGGAAAACTAGCTACACCGATAAACTCATCTTT.